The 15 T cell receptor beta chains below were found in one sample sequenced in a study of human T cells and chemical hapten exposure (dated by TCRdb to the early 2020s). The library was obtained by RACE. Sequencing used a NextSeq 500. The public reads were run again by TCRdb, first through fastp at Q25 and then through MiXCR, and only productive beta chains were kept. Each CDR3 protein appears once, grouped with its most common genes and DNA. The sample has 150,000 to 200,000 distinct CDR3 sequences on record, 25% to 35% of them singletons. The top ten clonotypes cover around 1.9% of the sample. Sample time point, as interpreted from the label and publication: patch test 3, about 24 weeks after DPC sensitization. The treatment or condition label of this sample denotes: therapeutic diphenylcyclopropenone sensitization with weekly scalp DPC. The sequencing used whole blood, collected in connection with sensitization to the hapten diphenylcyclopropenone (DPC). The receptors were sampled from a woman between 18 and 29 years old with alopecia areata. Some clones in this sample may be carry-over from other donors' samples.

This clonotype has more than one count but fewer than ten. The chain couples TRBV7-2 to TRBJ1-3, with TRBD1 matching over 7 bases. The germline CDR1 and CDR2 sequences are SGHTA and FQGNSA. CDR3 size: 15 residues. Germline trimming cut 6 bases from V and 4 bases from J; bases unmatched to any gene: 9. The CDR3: CASSSIQGGGNTIYF. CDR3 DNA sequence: TGTGCCAGCAGTTCTATTCAGGGGGGCGGAAACACCATATATTTT. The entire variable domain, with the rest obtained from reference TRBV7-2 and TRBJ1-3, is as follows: GAGVSQSPSNKVTEKGKDVELRCDPISGHTALYWYRQSLGQGLEFLIYFQGNSAPDKSGLPSDRFSAERTGGSVSTLTIQRTQQEDSAVYLCASSSIQGGGNTIYFGEGSWLTVV.

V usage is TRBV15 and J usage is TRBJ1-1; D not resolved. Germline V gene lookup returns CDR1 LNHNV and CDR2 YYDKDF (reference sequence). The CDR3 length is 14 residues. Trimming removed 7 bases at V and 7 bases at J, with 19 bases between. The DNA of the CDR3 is TGTGCCACCAAATCCCACGAGTGGGCCAGTGAAGCTTTCTTT. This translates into CATKSHEWASEAFF.

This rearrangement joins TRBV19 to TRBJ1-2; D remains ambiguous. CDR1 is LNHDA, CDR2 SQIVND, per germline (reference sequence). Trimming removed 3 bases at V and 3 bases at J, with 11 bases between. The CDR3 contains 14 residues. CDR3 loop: CASSIPGAYYGYTF. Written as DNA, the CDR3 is TGTGCCAGTAGTATCCCGGGAGCTTACTATGGCTACACCTTC.

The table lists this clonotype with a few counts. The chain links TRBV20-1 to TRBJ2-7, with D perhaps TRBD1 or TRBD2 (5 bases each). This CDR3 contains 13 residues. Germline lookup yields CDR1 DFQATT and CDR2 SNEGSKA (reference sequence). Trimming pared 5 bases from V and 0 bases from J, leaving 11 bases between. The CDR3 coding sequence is TGCAGTGCTGCCAGAGGGACCTCCTACGAGCAGTACTTC. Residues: CSAARGTSYEQYF.

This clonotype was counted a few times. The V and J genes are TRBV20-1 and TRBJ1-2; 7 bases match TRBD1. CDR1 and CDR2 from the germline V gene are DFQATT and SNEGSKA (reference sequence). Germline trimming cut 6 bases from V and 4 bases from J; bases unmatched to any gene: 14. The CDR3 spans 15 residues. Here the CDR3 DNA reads TGCAGTGCAAGGTTCGGGACAGCCGGTCGCTATGGCTACACCTTC. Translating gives CSARFGTAGRYGYTF.

CDR3 loop: CSAGAVPPSTDTQYF. Written as DNA, the CDR3 is TGCAGTGCAGGGGCCGTACCCCCTAGCACAGATACGCAGTATTTT. This sequence joins TRBV20-1 and TRBJ2-3; D is perhaps TRBD1 (5 bases). The germline V and J ends were trimmed by 6 bases and 0 bases, with 16 bases remaining between them. The germline V gene encodes CDR1 DFQATT and CDR2 SNEGSKA (reference sequence). The CDR3 consists of 15 residues.

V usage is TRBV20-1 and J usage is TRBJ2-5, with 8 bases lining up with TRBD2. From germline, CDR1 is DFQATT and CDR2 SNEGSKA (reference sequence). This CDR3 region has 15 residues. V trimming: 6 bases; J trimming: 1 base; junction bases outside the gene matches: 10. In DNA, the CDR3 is TGCAGTGCGAGCCGGGGGGGAGGAGGCCAAGAGACCCAGTACTTC. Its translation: CSASRGGGGQETQYF.

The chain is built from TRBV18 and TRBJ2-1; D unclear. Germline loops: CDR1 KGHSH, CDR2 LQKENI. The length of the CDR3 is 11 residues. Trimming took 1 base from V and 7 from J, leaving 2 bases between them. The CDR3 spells CASSPQNEQFF. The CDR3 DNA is TGTGCCAGCTCACCACAGAATGAGCAGTTCTTC. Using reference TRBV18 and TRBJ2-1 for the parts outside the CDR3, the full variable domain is NAGVMQNPRHLVRRRGQEARLRCSPMKGHSHVYWYRQLPEEGLKFMVYLQKENIIDESGMPKERFSAEFPKEGPSILRIQQVVRGDSAAYFCASSPQNEQFFGPGTRLTVL.

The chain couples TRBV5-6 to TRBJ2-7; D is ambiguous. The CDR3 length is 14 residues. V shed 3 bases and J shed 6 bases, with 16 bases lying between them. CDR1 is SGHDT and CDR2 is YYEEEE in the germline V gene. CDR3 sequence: CASSSVSAASEQYF. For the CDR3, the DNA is TGTGCCAGCAGCTCCGTTTCCGCGGCTAGCGAGCAGTACTTC. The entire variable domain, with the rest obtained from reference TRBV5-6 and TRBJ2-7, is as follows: DAGVTQSPTHLIKTRGQQVTLRCSPKSGHDTVSWYQQALGQGPQFIFQYYEEEERQRGNFPDRFSGHQFPNYSSELNVNALLLGDSALYLCASSSVSAASEQYFGPGTRLTVT.

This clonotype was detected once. CDR3 region: CASSPRLAGAGELFF. The CDR3 coding sequence is TGCGCCAGCAGCCCACGACTAGCGGGGGCCGGGGAGCTGTTTTTT. The rearrangement joins TRBV4-1 to TRBJ2-2, with TRBD2 matching over 12 bases. Germline trimming cut 4 bases from V and 6 bases from J; bases unmatched to any gene: 3. The CDR3 runs 15 residues. Germline V lookup: CDR1 MGHRA, CDR2 YSYEKL.

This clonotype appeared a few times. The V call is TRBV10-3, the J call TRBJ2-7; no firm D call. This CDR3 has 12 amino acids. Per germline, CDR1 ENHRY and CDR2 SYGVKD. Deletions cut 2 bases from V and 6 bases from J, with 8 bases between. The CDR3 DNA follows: TGTGCCATCAGTGAGCGAGTAACCGAGCAGTACTTC. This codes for CAISERVTEQYF.

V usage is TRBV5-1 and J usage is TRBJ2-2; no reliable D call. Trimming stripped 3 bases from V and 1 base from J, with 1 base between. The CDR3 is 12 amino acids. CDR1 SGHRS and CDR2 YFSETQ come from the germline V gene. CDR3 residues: CASSWNTGELFF. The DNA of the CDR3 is TGCGCCAGCAGCTGGAACACCGGGGAGCTGTTTTTT. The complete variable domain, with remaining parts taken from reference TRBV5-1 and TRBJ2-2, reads KAGVTQTPRYLIKTRGQQVTLSCSPISGHRSVSWYQQTPGQGLQFLFEYFSETQRNKGNFPGRFSGRQFSNSRSEMNVSTLELGDSALYLCASSWNTGELFFGEGSRLTVL.

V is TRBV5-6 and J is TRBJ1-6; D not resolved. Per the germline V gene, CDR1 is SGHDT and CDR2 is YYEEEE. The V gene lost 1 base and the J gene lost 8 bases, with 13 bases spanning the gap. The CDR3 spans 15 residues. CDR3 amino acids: CASSLNRLRHSPLHF. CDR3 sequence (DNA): TGTGCCAGCAGCTTGAACCGCCTAAGGCATTCACCCCTCCACTTT.

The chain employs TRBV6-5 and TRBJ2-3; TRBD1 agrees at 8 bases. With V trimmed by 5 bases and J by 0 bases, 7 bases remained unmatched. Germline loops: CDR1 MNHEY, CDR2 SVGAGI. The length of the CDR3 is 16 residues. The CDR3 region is CASSTRQGTSTDTQYF. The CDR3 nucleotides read TGTGCCAGCAGTACCCGACAGGGGACGAGCACAGATACGCAGTATTTT.

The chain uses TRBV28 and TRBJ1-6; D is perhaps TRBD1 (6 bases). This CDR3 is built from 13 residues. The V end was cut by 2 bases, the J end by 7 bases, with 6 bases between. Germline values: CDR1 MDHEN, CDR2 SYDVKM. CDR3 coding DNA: TGTGCCAGCAGTTTAAGGGGGAATTCACCCCTCCACTTT. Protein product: CASSLRGNSPLHF.